This entry concerns a single T cell receptor beta chain. Deletions cut 4 bases from V and 5 bases from J, with 15 bases between. Germline V gene sequence: CDR1 SGDLS, CDR2 YYNGEE. The CDR3 is 14 residues long. Original processing methods: Using reference gene primer amplification, nucleated cell counts were estimated. The table came from immunoSEQ multiplex PCR; TCRdb's copy has only in-frame clones and leaves some out. That table supplies the V and J calls and clone size; D and trimming were determined from the DNA. Of more than 100,000 clones in the sample, about 80% were seen once. This sample stems from a study of blood T cell repertoires in COVID-19. As for the study in general: The United States, Italy and Spain provided the acute and convalescent COVID-19 samples. PBMCs, B-cell-depleted T cells, or T cells provided the cDNA or gDNA that made up the material.

This TCR came from a human donor in a cohort sampled during active COVID-19. The chain employs TRBV9 and TRBJ1-1, with D maybe TRBD1 (5 bases). Sequenced material: peripheral blood. CDR3 DNA: TGTGCCAGCAGCCCCGGGGGGGAGAAAACTGAAGCTTTCTTT. It codes for CASSPGGEKTEAFF. The complete variable domain, with remaining parts taken from reference TRBV9 and TRBJ1-1, reads DSGVTQTPKHLITATGQRVTLRCSPRSGDLSVYWYQQSLDQGLQFLIQYYNGEERAKGNILERFSAQQFPDLHSELNLSSLELGDSALYFCASSPGGEKTEAFFGQGTRLTVV.